The rows below give T cell receptor beta chains drawn from one sample of a study of T cell responses to AZD1222 COVID-19 vaccine. TCRdb's table, derived via immunoSEQ multiplex PCR, lists solely in-frame clones and lacks some. The table has tens of thousands of clones, 90% seen once. The material was peripheral blood, obtained 28 days after the second AZD1222 dose. The receptors were gathered from an adult who received the AZD1222 COVID-19 vaccine. Both conserved end residues are part of each CDR3. The order of the fields is J gene, V gene, D gene, CDR3 protein. A D gene is named only where the DNA matches it firmly.

TRBJ1-6 | TRBV28 | TRBD1 | CASSSPNNRGSVLWDNSPLHF
TRBJ1-2 | TRBV29-1 | - | CSAGQPVLYGYTF
TRBJ2-7 | TRBV15 | - | CATAVGSGYEQYF
TRBJ2-5 | TRBV20-1 | TRBD2 | CSAGGQETQYF
TRBJ2-3 | TRBV6-2/TRBV6-3 | TRBD1 | CASSDRGTDTQYF
TRBJ2-3 | TRBV7-3 | - | CASSSPSGRKTGADTQYF
TRBJ1-6 | TRBV4-3 | - | CASSRRTDNSPLHF
TRBJ1-5 | TRBV2 | - | CASRGQPNQPQHF
TRBJ1-3 | TRBV3-1/TRBV3-2 | TRBD1 | CASSRGTAGNTIYF
TRBJ2-7 | TRBV7-2 | - | CASSFRDGYEQYF
TRBJ2-2 | TRBV7-3 | TRBD2 | CASSSSSGGPIGELFF
TRBJ1-6 | TRBV9 | - | CASSVDKLGSSLHF
TRBJ2-3 | TRBV19 | - | CASSILAEDTQYF
TRBJ1-3 | TRBV28 | - | CASIPTESSGNTIYF
TRBJ1-6 | TRBV19 | - | CASSISSGVRSSPLHF
TRBJ1-4 | TRBV6-5 | - | CASSPQGANEKLFF
TRBJ2-2 | TRBV5-1 | - | CASSLAAGTNTGELFF
TRBJ2-7 | TRBV18 | TRBD1 | CASSLGQGSNEQYF
TRBJ1-2 | TRBV6-2/TRBV6-3 | - | CASSPDANYGYTF
TRBJ2-2 | TRBV7-3 | TRBD1 | CASSVTGGSTGELFF
TRBJ2-7 | TRBV2 | TRBD2 | CASSRLAGPYEQYF
TRBJ1-6 | TRBV6-1 | - | CASSADRPSSYNSPLHF
TRBJ1-1 | TRBV11-2 | - | CASSLEVSYTEAFF
TRBJ1-2 | TRBV6-5 | TRBD1 | CASRSGTVYGYTF
TRBJ1-1 | TRBV25-1 | - | CASSRFPSTEAFF
TRBJ2-2 | TRBV19 | - | CASSPGGGQVTGELFF
TRBJ1-1 | TRBV29-1 | - | CSVVQVGANTEAFF
TRBJ2-7 | TRBV27 | TRBD1 | CASRPGTGMKNYEQYF
TRBJ1-1 | TRBV5-1 | TRBD1 | CASSWGQMDTEAFF
TRBJ1-5 | TRBV19 | TRBD1 | CASTSPDRGENQPQHF
TRBJ1-2 | TRBV12-3/TRBV12-4 | - | CASSLRGDYGYTF
TRBJ1-1 | TRBV6-5 | - | CASCLPNTEAFF
TRBJ2-7 | TRBV5-5 | TRBD1 | CASERGPFDYEQYF
TRBJ2-7 | TRBV7-9 | TRBD2 | CASSSYSGGYEQYF
TRBJ1-1 | TRBV19 | - | CASSPTIMNTEAFF
TRBJ1-1 | TRBV9 | - | CASSVAQNTEAFF
TRBJ1-3 | TRBV4-1 | - | CASSPGVVSGNTIYF
TRBJ1-4 | TRBV12-3/TRBV12-4 | - | CASSPEGEKLFF
TRBJ2-7 | TRBV6-6 | - | CASREATFSYEQYF
TRBJ1-2 | TRBV19 | - | CASSWTDYGYTF
TRBJ2-3 | TRBV2 | - | CASSEGLISSTDTQYF